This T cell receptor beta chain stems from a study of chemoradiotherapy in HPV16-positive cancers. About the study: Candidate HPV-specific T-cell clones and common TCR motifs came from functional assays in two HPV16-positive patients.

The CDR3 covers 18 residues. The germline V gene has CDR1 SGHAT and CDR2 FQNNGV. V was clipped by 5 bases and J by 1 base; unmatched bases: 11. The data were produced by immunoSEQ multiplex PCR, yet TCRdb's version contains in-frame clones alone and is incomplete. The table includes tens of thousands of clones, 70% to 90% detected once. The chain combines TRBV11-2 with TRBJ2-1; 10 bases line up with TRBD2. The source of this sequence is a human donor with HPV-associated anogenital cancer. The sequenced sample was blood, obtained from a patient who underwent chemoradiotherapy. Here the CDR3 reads CASSPRLAGFPSYNEQFF. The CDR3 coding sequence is TGTGCCAGCAGCCCTAGACTAGCGGGCTTCCCATCCTACAATGAGCAGTTCTTC.